The clone carrying this TCR beta chain was found a few times. The antigen remains unidentified. The data were obtained in a study of early T cells in non-severe SARS-CoV-2 infection. As for the study in general: It was bulk RNA from unsorted whole blood that was sequenced, and the chains were unpaired. General study findings and limits: The study's VDJdb matching favored anti-spike CD8 responses and missed private and CD4 specificities.

Unique molecular identifier tags were affixed to discrete cDNA molecules. TCRdb analysed the 5' RACE reads with MiXCR anew, one entry per CDR3 protein. The data show roughly 32,000 distinct CDR3 sequences, with roughly 6.6% seen just once and approximately 35% held by the top ten. The sequencing input was whole blood. The receptor comes from an adult who was a healthcare worker with PCR-confirmed SARS-CoV-2 infection or an uninfected control (not recorded which).

The CDR3 here is CASSLRRTSVYNEQFF. The CDR3 DNA reads as TGTGCCAGCAGCTTACGCCGGACTAGCGTGTACAATGAGCAGTTCTTC. The V gene is TRBV11-2, the J gene TRBJ2-1; 9 bases fit TRBD2. With 2 bases clipped from V and 4 bases from J, the junction kept 6 bases outside the gene matches. There are 16 residues in the CDR3. Germline V lookup: CDR1 SGHAT, CDR2 FQNNGV. The entire variable domain, with the rest obtained from reference TRBV11-2 and TRBJ2-1, is as follows: EAGVAQSPRYKIIEKRQSVAFWCNPISGHATLYWYQQILGQGPKLLIQFQNNGVVDDSQLPKDRFSAERLKGVDSTLKIQPAKLEDSAVYLCASSLRRTSVYNEQFFGPGTRLTVL.